The present T cell receptor (gamma chain) was sequenced within a study of gammadelta T cells in human blood. Findings and limits, study-wide: Microbial exposure appeared to drive polyclonal γδ T cell expansion after birth.

The V gene end was trimmed by 3 bases and the J gene end by 3 bases; junction bases not matched to a gene: 8. The CDR3 runs 14 residues. Germline assignment: CDR1 VTNTFY and CDR2 YDVSTARD (reference sequence). TCRdb re-called the RT-PCR reads via CATT. This sample's table has some 70 gamma-chain clones. This clone is deemed hyperexpanded. Its antigen is currently unknown. The V gene is TRGV3, the J gene TRGJ1 or TRGJ2. Material: non-Vgamma9Vdelta2 gamma-delta T cells from adult blood. The source is a human donor. The DNA for the CDR3 is TGTGCCACCTGGGACCCGAAAGTTTATTATAAGAAACTCTTT. Translating it yields CATWDPKVYYKKLF.